The following is a T cell receptor beta chain sequence with its context. The protocol was immunoSEQ multiplex PCR, while the TCRdb copy is restricted to in-frame clones and leaves out a portion. This sample has roughly 120,000 clones, with around 66% found just once. CDR3 length equals 14 residues. V was clipped by 5 bases and J by 0 bases, with 8 bases between them. CDR1 is LNHDA, CDR2 SQIVND, per germline (reference sequence). These data are taken from a study of shared clonotypes between healthy human individuals. Material: memory CD8+ T cells sorted from blood. Subset specified: CD45RO+ cells pooled with CCR7-negative TemRA cells. The sequence was obtained from a woman between 25 and 40 years old in good health. The chain has TRBV19 and TRBJ1-5; D gene ambiguous. This chain's CDR3 is CASSPLFSNQPQHF. The CDR3 DNA reads TGTGCCAGTAGTCCGCTATTTAGCAATCAGCCCCAGCATTTT.